The clone carrying this T cell receptor (beta chain) has ten or more counts. What it binds is not known. The investigators reverse transcribed all of the isolated RNA, so they sequenced expressed TCRB transcripts. Approximately 3.6 million reads was the average for naive, central memory and regulatory T cell samples. Some clones are missing from TCRdb's copy, which holds only in-frame ones; the method was immunoSEQ multiplex PCR. The table has 200,000 to 250,000 clones, under 13% seen once. Germline V gene lookup returns CDR1 LNHNV and CDR2 YYDKDF (reference sequence). V gave up 9 bases and J gave up 6 bases; unmatched junction bases: 8. The CDR3 is 13 residues long. These data originate in a study of beta chain features in type 1 diabetes. Study context: There was similarity between patients and healthy donors in age, gender and cell yields. Findings of the study overall: Moderately but significantly shorter TCRB CDR3s were found in Type 1 diabetes patients in all four CD4+ subsets.

Every donor provided one heparinised blood draw, which averaged about 120 mL. The sequencing input was central memory CD4+ T cells from blood. V usage is TRBV15 and J usage is TRBJ2-1; 7 nucleotides match TRBD2. This receptor was obtained from a man aged 18 to 29 in good health. In DNA form, the CDR3 reads TGTGCCACTTCTGGACTAGAACTCAATGAGCAGTTCTTC. Translation: CATSGLELNEQFF.